This T cell receptor (beta chain) is from a study of control samples from healthy donors and cancer patients. This clone was seen just once. Assay: immunoSEQ multiplex PCR; the TCRdb copy retains only in-frame clones and omits some. Among hundreds of thousands of clones listed, 80% to 95% were seen once. The source material was PBMCs. This receptor was obtained from a middle-aged man with head and neck cancer.

CDR3 DNA sequence: TGTGCCAGCAGTTCGGGACAGTCCGCCTACGAGCAGTACTTC. Protein product: CASSSGQSAYEQYF. The V call is TRBV28, the J call TRBJ2-7; TRBD1 matches at 7 bases. The CDR3 extends over 14 amino acids. CDR1 and CDR2 (germline): MDHEN, SYDVKM. The V segment lost 4 bases and the J segment 2 bases; nucleotides outside the gene matches: 5. The full variable domain, its missing parts supplied by reference TRBV28 and TRBJ2-7, is DVKVTQSSRYLVKRTGEKVFLECVQDMDHENMFWYRQDPGLGLRLIYFSYDVKMKEKGDIPEGYSVSREKKERFSLILESASTNQTSMYLCASSSGQSAYEQYFGPGTRLTVT.